This paragraph covers one T cell receptor beta chain sequence. V shed 4 bases, J shed 6 bases, and the junction held 5 bases outside the gene matches. The CDR3 covers 13 residues. Looked up from germline, CDR1 is SEHNR and CDR2 is FQNEAQ (reference sequence). The data belong to a study of blood T cell repertoires in COVID-19. The table came from immunoSEQ multiplex PCR; TCRdb's copy has only in-frame clones and leaves some out. This repertoire shows 100,000 to 150,000 clones, 80% to 90% found once; its top ten account for 9% to 14%. Sequenced material: peripheral blood. The receptor comes from a human donor in a cohort sampled during active COVID-19. The chain recombines TRBV7-9 with TRBJ2-7; the match to TRBD1 covers 8 bases. DNA for the CDR3: TGTGCCAGCAGCTCCGGACAGGGCCCCGAGCAGTACTTC. Protein: CASSSGQGPEQYF. The full variable domain, completed using reference TRBV7-9 and TRBJ2-7, is DTGVSQNPRHKITKRGQNVTFRCDPISEHNRLYWYRQTLGQGPEFLTYFQNEAQLEKSRLLSDRFSAERPKGSFSTLEIQRTEQGDSAMYLCASSSGQGPEQYFGPGTRLTVT.